The T cell receptor (beta chain) described here comes from a study of blood T cell repertoires in COVID-19. Study at large: Whether acute or convalescent, the COVID-19 samples came from the United States, Italy and Spain. PBMCs, B-cell-depleted T cells, or T cells were the source of the cDNA or gDNA that made up the material.

In the authors' methods: The authors estimated nucleated cell counts from reference gene primer amplification. Measured with immunoSEQ multiplex PCR; TCRdb has only the in-frame clones, and not every one. V, J and clone size were drawn from that table, and D and trimming were deduced from the DNA. The table includes under 350,000 clones, around 86% detected once. Only a few counts were recorded for this clone. Enrolled through a virtual design, the participants were between about 18 and 100 years of age and came from about two dozen US areas. Sequenced input: PBMCs or T cells enriched from blood (not recorded which). The sequence came from a woman aged 40 to 49 with acute COVID-19.

The CDR3 here is CASRKESTSASYEQYF. The CDR3 bases are TGTGCCAGCAGAAAAGAATCGACTAGCGCCTCCTACGAGCAGTACTTC. The chain uses TRBV27 and TRBJ2-7; 8 nucleotides align to TRBD2. The germline CDR1 and CDR2 sequences are MNHEY and SMNVEV (reference sequence). Germline trimming cut 6 bases from V and 0 bases from J; bases unmatched to any gene: 10. The CDR3 totals 16 residues.